This T cell receptor beta chain was documented in a study of response to subunit inactivated influenza vaccine. Whole-study results and caveats: The study's authors posited that every seasonal influenza vaccination enlists few new T cells.

Via MiXCR, TCRdb re-called the RT-PCR reads, giving one row per CDR3 protein. The sample includes roughly 500,000 distinct CDR3 sequences, about 15% seen only once; the top ten take about 3%. Of note for this clonotype: Its antigen is as yet unknown.

This TCR derives from a man aged 50-75 years who received an inactivated influenza vaccine. Here the sequenced sample was CD4+ T cells sorted from PBMCs, taken less than 30 months after vaccination.

The CDR3 reads CASSLRASEGTGELFF. The CDR3 nucleotides are TGCGCCAGCAGCCTCCGGGCTAGCGAGGGCACCGGGGAGCTGTTTTTT. The chain has TRBV5-1 and TRBJ2-2; D is perhaps TRBD2 (6 bases). V gave up 4 bases and J gave up 4 bases, with 17 bases separating them. CDR3 length equals 16 residues. Germline loops: CDR1 SGHRS, CDR2 YFSETQ.